This T cell receptor (beta chain) was identified in a study of control samples from healthy donors and cancer patients. The CDR3 has 14 amino acids. Per germline, CDR1 MNHEY and CDR2 SVGAGI. V gave up 6 bases and J gave up 0 bases, with 12 bases separating them. The protocol was immunoSEQ multiplex PCR, while the TCRdb copy is restricted to in-frame clones and leaves out a portion. In the table there are about 180,000 clones, around 90% of which are singletons. This TCR came from a woman aged 45-65 years in good health. The chain couples TRBV6-5 to TRBJ2-7, with D hard to call. Sample: blood. Here the CDR3 DNA reads TGTGCCAGCAGCCCAAGACTCAGCTCCTACGAGCAGTACTTC. Its protein is CASSPRLSSYEQYF.